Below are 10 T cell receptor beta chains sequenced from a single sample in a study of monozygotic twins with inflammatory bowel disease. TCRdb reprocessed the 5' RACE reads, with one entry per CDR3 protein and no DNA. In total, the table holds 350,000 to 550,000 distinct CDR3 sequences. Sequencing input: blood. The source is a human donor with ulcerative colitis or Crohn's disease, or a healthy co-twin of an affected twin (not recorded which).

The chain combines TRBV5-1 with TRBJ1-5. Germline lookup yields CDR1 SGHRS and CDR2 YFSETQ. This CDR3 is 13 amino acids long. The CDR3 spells CASSLDLDQPQHF. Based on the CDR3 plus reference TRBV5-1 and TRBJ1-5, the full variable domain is KAGVTQTPRYLIKTRGQQVTLSCSPISGHRSVSWYQQTPGQGLQFLFEYFSETQRNKGNFPGRFSGRQFSNSRSEMNVSTLELGDSALYLCASSLDLDQPQHFGDGTRLSIL.

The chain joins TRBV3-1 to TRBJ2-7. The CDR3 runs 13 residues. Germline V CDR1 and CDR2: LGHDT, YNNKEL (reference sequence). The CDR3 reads CASSQASGYEQYF.

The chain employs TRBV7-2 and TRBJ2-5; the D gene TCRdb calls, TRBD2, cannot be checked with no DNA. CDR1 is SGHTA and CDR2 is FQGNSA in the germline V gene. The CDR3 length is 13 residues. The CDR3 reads CASSQGLQETQYF. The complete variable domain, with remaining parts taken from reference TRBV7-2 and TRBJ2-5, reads GAGVSQSPSNKVTEKGKDVELRCDPISGHTALYWYRQSLGQGLEFLIYFQGNSAPDKSGLPSDRFSAERTGGSVSTLTIQRTQQEDSAVYLCASSQGLQETQYFGPGTRLLVL.

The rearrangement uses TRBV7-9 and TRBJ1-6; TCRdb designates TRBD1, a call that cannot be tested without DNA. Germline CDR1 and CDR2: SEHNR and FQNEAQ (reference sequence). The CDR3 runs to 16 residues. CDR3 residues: CASSVQGGQVNSPLHF.

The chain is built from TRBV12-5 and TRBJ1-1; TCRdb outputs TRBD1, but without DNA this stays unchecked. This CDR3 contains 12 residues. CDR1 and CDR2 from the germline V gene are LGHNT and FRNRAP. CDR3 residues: CASGRGQGGAFF.

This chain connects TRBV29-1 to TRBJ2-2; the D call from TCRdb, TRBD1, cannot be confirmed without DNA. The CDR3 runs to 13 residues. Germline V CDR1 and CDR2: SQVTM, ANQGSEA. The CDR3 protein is CSARQGGAGELFF.

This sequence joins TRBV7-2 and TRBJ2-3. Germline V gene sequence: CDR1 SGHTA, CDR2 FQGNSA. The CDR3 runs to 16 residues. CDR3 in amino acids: CASSSAADTSTDTQYF.

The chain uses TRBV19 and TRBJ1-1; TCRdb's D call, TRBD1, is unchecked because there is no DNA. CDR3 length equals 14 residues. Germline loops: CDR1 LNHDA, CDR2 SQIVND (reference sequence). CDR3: CASSLTPQNAEAFF.

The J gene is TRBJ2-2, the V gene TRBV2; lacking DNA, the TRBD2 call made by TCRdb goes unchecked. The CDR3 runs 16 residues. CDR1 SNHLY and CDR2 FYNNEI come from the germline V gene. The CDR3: CASRRGLSANTGELFF.

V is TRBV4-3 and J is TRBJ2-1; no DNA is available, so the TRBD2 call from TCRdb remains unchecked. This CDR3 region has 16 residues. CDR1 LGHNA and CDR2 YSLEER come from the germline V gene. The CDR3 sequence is CASSRARLAGDGEQFF.